This T cell receptor (beta chain) is from a study of cytomegalovirus exposure and HLA in healthy donors. The PCR made use of 60 Vbeta and 13 Jbeta primers. Produced via immunoSEQ multiplex PCR; TCRdb's table is partial and in-frame only. The table has some 170,000 clones, about four fifths seen once. All the people who gave samples were healthy bone marrow donors. Findings of the study overall: Investigators reported 164 TCR beta chains as tied to cytomegalovirus.

To note about this clone: What it binds is not known.

This receptor was taken from a man in his thirties or forties in good health and CMV-seronegative. Sequenced sample: PBMCs.

The CDR3 region is CASSQARGAHDGYTF. In DNA form, the CDR3 reads TGTGCCAGCAGCCAAGCCAGAGGAGCTCACGATGGCTACACCTTC. The chain employs TRBV14 and TRBJ1-2; no definite D call. V lost 1 base and J 6 bases, leaving 15 bases between the germline ends. The CDR3 is 15 amino acids. CDR1 is SGHDN, CDR2 FVKESK, per germline.